This TCR beta chain comes out of a study of cytomegalovirus exposure and HLA in healthy donors. Overall study: The Caucasian-associated ancestry cluster held over 65% of a few hundred genotyped donors.

Germline assignment: CDR1 SGHTA and CDR2 FQGNSA. CDR3 size: 13 residues. Unmatched junction bases numbered 6, after V lost 6 bases and J lost 6 bases. The PCR used 60 Vbeta and 13 Jbeta primers. Original handling: In a later analysis, the count reached 80 million or so unique TCR beta chains, with 10 million to 14 million shared. The table came from immunoSEQ multiplex PCR; TCRdb's copy has only in-frame clones and leaves some out. V and J calls plus clone size are reproduced from that table; the DNA served to infer D and trimming. The table shows about 270,000 clones, with under 80% occurring only once.

Sequencing was done on a sample of PBMCs. The chain employs TRBV7-2 and TRBJ1-2; the match to TRBD1 covers 8 bases. This clonotype was obtained from a female donor in good health and CMV-seronegative. The CDR3 is CASRLQGGNGYTF. The CDR3 region has the DNA TGTGCCAGCAGATTACAGGGGGGAAATGGCTACACCTTC. The full variable domain, rest sourced from reference TRBV7-2 and TRBJ1-2, is GAGVSQSPSNKVTEKGKDVELRCDPISGHTALYWYRQSLGQGLEFLIYFQGNSAPDKSGLPSDRFSAERTGGSVSTLTIQRTQQEDSAVYLCASRLQGGNGYTFGSGTRLTVV.